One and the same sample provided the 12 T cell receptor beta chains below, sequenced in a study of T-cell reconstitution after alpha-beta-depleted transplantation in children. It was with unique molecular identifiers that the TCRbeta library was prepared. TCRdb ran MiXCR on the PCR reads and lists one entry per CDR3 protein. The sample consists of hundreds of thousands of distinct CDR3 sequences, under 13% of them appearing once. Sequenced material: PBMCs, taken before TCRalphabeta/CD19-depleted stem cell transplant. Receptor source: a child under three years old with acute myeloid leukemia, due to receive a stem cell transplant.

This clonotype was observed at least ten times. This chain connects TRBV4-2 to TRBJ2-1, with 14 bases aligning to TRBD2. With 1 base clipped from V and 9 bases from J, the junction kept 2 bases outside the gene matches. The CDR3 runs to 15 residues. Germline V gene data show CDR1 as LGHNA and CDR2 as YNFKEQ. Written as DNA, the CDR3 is TGTGCCAGCAGCCAAGGACTAGCGGGAGGGCCTGAGCAGTTCTTC. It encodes CASSQGLAGGPEQFF.

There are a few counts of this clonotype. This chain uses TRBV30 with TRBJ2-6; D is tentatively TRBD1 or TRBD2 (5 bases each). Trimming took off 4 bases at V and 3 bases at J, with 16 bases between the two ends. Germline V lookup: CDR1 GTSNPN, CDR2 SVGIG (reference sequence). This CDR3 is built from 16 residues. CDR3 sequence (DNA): TGTGCCTGGACCTCTAAGAGGGGCGGTGGGGCCAACGTCCTGACTTTC. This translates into CAWTSKRGGGANVLTF. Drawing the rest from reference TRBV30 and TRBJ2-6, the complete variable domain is SQTIHQWPATLVQPVGSPLSLECTVEGTSNPNLYWYRQAAGRGLQLLFYSVGIGQISSEVPQNLSASRPQDRQFILSSKKLLLSDSGFYLCAWTSKRGGGANVLTFGAGSRLTVL.

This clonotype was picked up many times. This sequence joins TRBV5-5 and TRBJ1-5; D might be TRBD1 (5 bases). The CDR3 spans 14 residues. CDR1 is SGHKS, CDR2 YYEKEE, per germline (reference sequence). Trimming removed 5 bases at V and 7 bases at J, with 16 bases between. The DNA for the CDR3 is TGTGCCAGCAGTGGGGGAGGTTTTGGACAGCCCCAGCATTTT. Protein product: CASSGGGFGQPQHF.

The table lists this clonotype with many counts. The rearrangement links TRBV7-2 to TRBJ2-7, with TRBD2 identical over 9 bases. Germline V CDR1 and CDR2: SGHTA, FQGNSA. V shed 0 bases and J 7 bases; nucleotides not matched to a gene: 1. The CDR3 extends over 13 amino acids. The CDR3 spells CASSLASGREQYF. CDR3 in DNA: TGTGCCAGCAGCTTAGCTAGCGGGAGAGAGCAGTACTTC. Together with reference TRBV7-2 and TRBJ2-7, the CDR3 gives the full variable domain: GAGVSQSPSNKVTEKGKDVELRCDPISGHTALYWYRQSLGQGLEFLIYFQGNSAPDKSGLPSDRFSAERTGGSVSTLTIQRTQQEDSAVYLCASSLASGREQYFGPGTRLTVT.

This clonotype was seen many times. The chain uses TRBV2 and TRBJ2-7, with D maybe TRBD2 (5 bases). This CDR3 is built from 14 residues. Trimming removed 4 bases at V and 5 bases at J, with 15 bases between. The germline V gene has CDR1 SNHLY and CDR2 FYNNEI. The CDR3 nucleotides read TGTGCCAGCAGTGCCCTAGTTGGGAGTAACGAGCAGTACTTC. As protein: CASSALVGSNEQYF. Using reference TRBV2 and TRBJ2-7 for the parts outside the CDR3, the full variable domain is EPEVTQTPSHQVTQMGQEVILRCVPISNHLYFYWYRQILGQKVEFLVSFYNNEISEKSEIFDDQFSVERPDGSNFTLKIRSTKLEDSAMYFCASSALVGSNEQYFGPGTRLTVT.

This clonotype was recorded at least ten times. The CDR3 DNA follows: TGTGCCAGCAGCCTTACATCTGGGACACCGTTTCCCTACGAGCAGTACTTC. This encodes CASSLTSGTPFPYEQYF. The chain links TRBV11-2 to TRBJ2-7, with TRBD1 as a possible D gene (6 bases). From germline, CDR1 is SGHAT and CDR2 FQNNGV. This CDR3 is built from 17 residues. Trimming took off 5 bases at V and 2 bases at J, with 22 bases between the two ends.

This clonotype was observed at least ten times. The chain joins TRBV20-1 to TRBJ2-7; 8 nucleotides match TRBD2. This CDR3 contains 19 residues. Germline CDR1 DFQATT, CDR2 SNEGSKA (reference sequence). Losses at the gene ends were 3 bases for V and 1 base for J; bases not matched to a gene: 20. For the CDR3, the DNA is TGCAGTGCTAGGCCGCCTCCGGGACTAGTAGGTCCAAGGTCCTACGAGCAGTACTTC. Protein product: CSARPPPGLVGPRSYEQYF.

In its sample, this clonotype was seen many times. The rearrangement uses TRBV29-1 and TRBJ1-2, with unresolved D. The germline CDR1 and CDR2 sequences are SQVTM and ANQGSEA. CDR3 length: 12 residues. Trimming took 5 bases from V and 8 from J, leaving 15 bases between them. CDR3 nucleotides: TGCAGCGTTACCCAACGGGCTGGAGGCTACACCTTC. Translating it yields CSVTQRAGGYTF.

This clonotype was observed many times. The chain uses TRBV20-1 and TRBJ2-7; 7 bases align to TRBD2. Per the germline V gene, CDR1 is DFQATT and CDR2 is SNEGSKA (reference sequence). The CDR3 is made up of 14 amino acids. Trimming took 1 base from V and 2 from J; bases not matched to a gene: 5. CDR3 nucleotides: TGCAGTGCTAGAGGATGGACTAGAACCTACGAGCAGTACTTC. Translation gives CSARGWTRTYEQYF.

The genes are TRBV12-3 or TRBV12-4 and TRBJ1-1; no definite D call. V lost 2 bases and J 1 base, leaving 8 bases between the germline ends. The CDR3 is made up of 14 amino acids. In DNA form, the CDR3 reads TGTGCCAGCAGTTTATATCTGGGGAACACTGAAGCTTTCTTT. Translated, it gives CASSLYLGNTEAFF.

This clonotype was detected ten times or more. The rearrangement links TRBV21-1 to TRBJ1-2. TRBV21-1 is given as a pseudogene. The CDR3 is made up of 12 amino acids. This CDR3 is CASSRPDYGYTF. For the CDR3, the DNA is TGTGCCAGCAGTAGGCCGGACTATGGCTACACCTTC.

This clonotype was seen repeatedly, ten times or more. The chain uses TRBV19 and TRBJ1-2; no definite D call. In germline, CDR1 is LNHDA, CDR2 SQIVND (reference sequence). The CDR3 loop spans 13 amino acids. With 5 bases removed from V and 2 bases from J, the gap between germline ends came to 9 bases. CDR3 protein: CASSPRGNYGYTF. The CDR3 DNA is TGTGCCAGTAGTCCGCGAGGGAACTATGGCTACACCTTC.